The clone carrying this TCR delta chain is large within its sample. Within the sample, other DNA sequences also encode this same CDR3. TCRdb re-processed the reads using CATT. The sample lists approximately 5,000 delta-chain clones; 3.3% were seen once. This sample is part of a study of gamma-delta chains in newborns, infants, children. For the study at large: Microbial exposure reportedly drives polyclonal innate γδ T cell expansion after birth.

V trimming: 0 bases; J trimming: 0 bases; junction bases outside the gene matches: 1. This CDR3 region has 18 residues. Looked up from germline, CDR1 is GEAIGNYY and CDR2 is EKD. The genes are TRDV2 and TRDJ3; 10 bases map to TRDD3. What was sequenced was blood. The source is a child who was a newborn, infant or young child, either healthy, febrile or measles-vaccinated (not recorded which). The CDR3, as DNA: TGTGCCTGTGACACCGCTGGGGGATACTCCTGGGACACCCGACAGATGTTTTTC. This encodes CACDTAGGYSWDTRQMFF.